This T cell receptor beta chain was recorded in a study of blood T cell repertoires in COVID-19. Whole-study context: Samples of COVID-19 (acute and convalescent) were obtained from the United States, Italy and Spain. PBMCs, B-cell-depleted T cells, or T cells provided the cDNA or gDNA that made up the material.

Original processing notes: Quantification of nucleated cells was approximated via reference gene primer amplification. Only in-frame clones appear in the TCRdb table, and some are missing; sequencing was by immunoSEQ multiplex PCR. V and J calls and clone size follow that table, whereas D and trimming were derived from the DNA. Found here are more than 20,000 clones, around 89% of them singletons; the top ten hold around 11%. The CDR3 totals 13 residues. Germline values: CDR1 SGHTA, CDR2 FQGNSA. V shed 5 bases and J 8 bases; nucleotides not matched to a gene: 8. Sequenced: peripheral blood. V usage is TRBV7-2 and J usage is TRBJ1-2, with 7 bases aligning to TRBD1. The sequence came from a man aged 70 or older with acute or convalescent COVID-19. The CDR3, as DNA: TGTGCCAGCAGCATGAACAGGGGCGACGGCTACACCTTC. Amino acid sequence: CASSMNRGDGYTF.